This entry lists 14 T cell receptor beta chains sequenced from one sample in a study of CXCR3-negative and CXCR3-positive naive CD8 T cells. cDNA libraries for TRB were generated by 5' RACE incorporating UMI labels. TCRdb reanalyzed the 5' RACE reads, giving one entry per CDR3 protein sequence and no DNA. The sample data list some 130,000 distinct CDR3 sequences. Sequenced material: naive CXCR3- CD8+ T cells from blood. The subset: CD45RO-CCR7+CD27+CD95- naive CD8+ T cells lacking CXCR3 (TNR3-). The receptor source for this set is a human donor in good health. Some clones in this sample may be carry-over from other donors' samples.

The chain links TRBV7-3 to TRBJ2-1; TCRdb designates TRBD1, a call that cannot be tested without DNA. The germline V gene has CDR1 SGHTA and CDR2 FQGTGA. The CDR3 spans 14 residues. The CDR3 region is CASSPEGAYNEQFF.

The V and J genes are TRBV5-1 and TRBJ2-1; TCRdb gives TRBD1 as the D gene, but with no DNA this cannot be confirmed. The CDR3 is made up of 14 amino acids. Germline-derived CDR1 and CDR2 are SGHRS and YFSETQ. The CDR3 spells CASSAYRGVNEQFF.

The chain links TRBV4-2 to TRBJ2-7; with no DNA, the TCRdb D assignment of TRBD2 cannot be verified. CDR1 is LGHNA and CDR2 is YNFKEQ in the germline V gene. The CDR3 extends over 13 amino acids. CDR3 sequence reads: CASRGGGPYEQYF.

The chain recombines TRBV13 with TRBJ2-1; lacking DNA, the TRBD2 call made by TCRdb goes unchecked. The CDR3 length is 16 residues. CDR1 is PRHDT and CDR2 is FYEKMQ in the germline V gene (reference sequence). The CDR3 is CASSGLSGVLPHEQFF.

The chain has TRBV28 and TRBJ1-1. Germline V gene sequence: CDR1 MDHEN, CDR2 SYDVKM. The CDR3 is 13 amino acids. The CDR3 is CASTDNRNTEAFF.

This chain links TRBV11-3 with TRBJ2-5; the TRBD1 assignment by TCRdb is unverifiable without DNA. Germline V gives CDR1 SGHNT, CDR2 YENEEA. CDR3 length equals 19 residues. CDR3 protein: CASSPPPSSVRREQETQYF.

CDR3 loop: CAIRGSSYNEQFF. The chain couples TRBV10-3 to TRBJ2-1. This CDR3 comprises 13 residues. Germline CDR1 reads ENHRY; CDR2 reads SYGVKD.

The rearrangement joins TRBV7-7 to TRBJ2-5; TCRdb lists TRBD1, though no DNA is available to test this call. CDR1 and CDR2 (germline): SSHAT, FNYEAQ (reference sequence). The CDR3 runs to 16 residues. CDR3: CASSMTSALEQETQYF.

This CDR3 reads CASSAWEYTEAFF. The chain couples TRBV9 to TRBJ1-1. Germline V gene data show CDR1 as SGDLS and CDR2 as YYNGEE. The CDR3 length is 13 residues.

This chain uses TRBV7-2 with TRBJ1-6. The CDR3 length is 16 residues. The germline gives CDR1 SGHTA, CDR2 FQGNSA. Here the CDR3 reads CASSLDHSLRVRPLHF.

The chain is built from TRBV20-1 and TRBJ2-7; TCRdb picks TRBD2, but there is no DNA to check that call. CDR3 length: 14 amino acids. The germline V gene has CDR1 DFQATT and CDR2 SNEGSKA (reference sequence). This CDR3 reads CSAPSRDGSIEQYF.

CDR3 region: CATSRDAGYSNQPQHF. The V gene is TRBV15, the J gene TRBJ1-5. Germline V gene lookup returns CDR1 LNHNV and CDR2 YYDKDF (reference sequence). The CDR3 runs 16 residues.

This chain's CDR3 is CSVERTGGGSDTQYF. This chain uses TRBV29-1 with TRBJ2-3; as DNA is missing, the TRBD1 call by TCRdb cannot be tested. The CDR3 totals 15 residues. Per germline, CDR1 SQVTM and CDR2 ANQGSEA.

This chain uses TRBV5-1 with TRBJ1-1; TCRdb gives TRBD1 as the D gene, but with no DNA this cannot be confirmed. Per the germline V gene, CDR1 is SGHRS and CDR2 is YFSETQ. This CDR3 is 13 amino acids long. This CDR3 is CASSFGRGLEAFF.